This passage covers 17 T cell receptor beta chains from one sample sequenced in a study of shared clonotypes between healthy human individuals. CD8 cells regarded as naive lacked CD45RO, were positively chosen for CCR7, and omitted terminally differentiated effector memory CD45RA+ cells. Repertoires were generated with immunoSEQ multiplex PCR, while TCRdb's copy carries only in-frame clones and drops some. The sample contains hundreds of thousands of clones, 92% of which appear only once. Sequencing input: naive CD8+ T cells sorted from blood. The receptors derive from a man in his thirties or forties in good health.

The rearrangement joins TRBV6-6 to TRBJ2-1, with a weak D call TRBD2 (7 bases). Trimming stripped 5 bases from V and 5 bases from J, with 19 bases between. The CDR3 runs 16 residues. CDR1 is MNHNY, CDR2 SVGAGI, per germline (reference sequence). The CDR3 DNA sequence: TGTGCCAGCAGTCCCCCTAGAGGGAGGGGGGACAATGAGCAGTTCTTC. It yields the protein CASSPPRGRGDNEQFF.

CDR3 region: CASSPGTGVTEAFF. CDR3 in DNA: TGCGCCAGCAGCCCCGGGACAGGGGTCACTGAAGCTTTCTTT. This rearrangement joins TRBV5-1 to TRBJ1-1, with 10 nucleotides matching TRBD1. CDR1 and CDR2 (germline): SGHRS, YFSETQ. The V segment lost 4 bases and the J segment 4 bases; nucleotides outside the gene matches: 4. There are 14 residues in the CDR3. The full variable domain, completed using reference TRBV5-1 and TRBJ1-1, is KAGVTQTPRYLIKTRGQQVTLSCSPISGHRSVSWYQQTPGQGLQFLFEYFSETQRNKGNFPGRFSGRQFSNSRSEMNVSTLELGDSALYLCASSPGTGVTEAFFGQGTRLTVV.

V and J are TRBV6-1 and TRBJ1-1, with a weak D call TRBD1 (5 bases). CDR3 length equals 12 residues. The V and J ends lost 8 bases and 6 bases respectively, with 13 bases between them. Germline lookup yields CDR1 MNHNS and CDR2 SASEGT. The CDR3 here is CASEQGTPEAFF. The CDR3, as DNA: TGTGCCAGCGAGCAGGGTACACCTGAAGCTTTCTTT.

This chain uses TRBV5-1 with TRBJ2-7, with D tentatively TRBD1 or TRBD2 (5 bases each). This CDR3 region has 15 residues. V gave up 3 bases and J gave up 4 bases, with 17 bases separating them. Looked up from germline, CDR1 is SGHRS and CDR2 is YFSETQ. CDR3 sequence (DNA): TGCGCCAGCAGCTATTCCCGGGACGGTCAATACGAGCAGTACTTC. This translates into CASSYSRDGQYEQYF.

The gene calls are TRBV25-1 and TRBJ2-7, with D possibly matching TRBD2 (6 bases). Germline loops: CDR1 MGHDK, CDR2 SYGVNS. Trimming stripped 8 bases from V and 4 bases from J, with 21 bases between. The length of the CDR3 is 15 residues. CDR3 sequence (DNA): TGTGCCAGCCAGGGCCGGGGGACGGAATCTTACGAGCAGTACTTC. Its translation is CASQGRGTESYEQYF.

For this clone: The identical CDR3 is also encoded by other nucleotide sequences in the sample. The chain recombines TRBV28 with TRBJ1-5, with 7 bases aligning to TRBD1. Germline CDR1 is MDHEN and CDR2 is SYDVKM. The CDR3 totals 14 residues. The V segment lost 2 bases and the J segment 2 bases; nucleotides outside the gene matches: 0. This CDR3 reads CASSLGQGNQPQHF. The CDR3 nucleotides read TGTGCCAGCAGTTTAGGACAGGGCAATCAGCCCCAGCATTTT.

The chain combines TRBV28 with TRBJ2-4; D is unclear. Germline-derived CDR1 and CDR2 are MDHEN and SYDVKM. V lost 3 bases to trimming and J lost 0 bases, with 15 bases between them. CDR3 length equals 17 residues. CDR3 sequence: CASSFSPLVGAKNIQYF. Here the CDR3 DNA reads TGTGCCAGCAGTTTTAGTCCTTTGGTGGGAGCCAAAAACATTCAGTACTTC.

The rearrangement uses TRBV9 and TRBJ2-2; no clear D gene. There are 11 residues in the CDR3. With 8 bases removed from V and 8 bases from J, the gap between germline ends came to 10 bases. The germline V gene encodes CDR1 SGDLS and CDR2 YYNGEE. The CDR3 is CASTHQGELFF. In nucleotides, the CDR3 is TGTGCCAGTACACACCAAGGGGAGCTGTTTTTT.

The chain joins TRBV7-6 to TRBJ1-1, with D uncertain. Germline V gene data show CDR1 as SGHVS and CDR2 as FNYEAQ. Deletions cut 1 base from V and 4 bases from J, with 10 bases between. CDR3 length: 14 residues. The CDR3 region has the DNA TGTGCCAGCAGCTTAGGGCACGGCTCCACTGAAGCTTTCTTT. This codes for CASSLGHGSTEAFF. Drawing the rest from reference TRBV7-6 and TRBJ1-1, the complete variable domain is GAGVSQSPRYKVTKRGQDVALRCDPISGHVSLYWYRQALGQGPEFLTYFNYEAQQDKSGLPNDRFSAERPEGSISTLTIQRTEQRDSAMYRCASSLGHGSTEAFFGQGTRLTVV.

CDR3 amino acids: CASSLKLDEQYF. CDR3 sequence (DNA): TGTGCCAGCAGCTTGAAATTGGACGAGCAGTACTTC. The V call is TRBV5-6, the J call TRBJ2-7; D unclear. This CDR3 spans 12 amino acids. With 1 base removed from V and 5 bases from J, the gap between germline ends came to 7 bases. Germline CDR1 is SGHDT and CDR2 is YYEEEE.

The genes are TRBV6-1 and TRBJ2-5; D not resolved. Germline assignment: CDR1 MNHNS and CDR2 SASEGT. This CDR3 is built from 13 residues. Trimming took 11 bases from V and 1 from J, leaving 14 bases between them. The CDR3 DNA reads TGTGCCGGAAAACAGTCGACCCAAGAGACCCAGTACTTC. Its protein is CAGKQSTQETQYF.

V and J are TRBV19 and TRBJ1-1; TRBD1 matches 10 bases. The J segment lost 4 bases and the V segment lost 4 bases, leaving 3 bases of the junction unmatched. This CDR3 comprises 14 residues. Germline values: CDR1 LNHDA, CDR2 SQIVND (reference sequence). In nucleotides, the CDR3 is TGTGCCAGTAGTACCCGGACAGGGGGCACTGAAGCTTTCTTT. Its translation: CASSTRTGGTEAFF. The entire variable domain, with the rest obtained from reference TRBV19 and TRBJ1-1, is as follows: DGGITQSPKYLFRKEGQNVTLSCEQNLNHDAMYWYRQDPGQGLRLIYYSQIVNDFQKGDIAEGYSVSREKKESFPLTVTSAQKNPTAFYLCASSTRTGGTEAFFGQGTRLTVV.

The rearrangement joins TRBV7-8 to TRBJ2-5; D uncertain. This CDR3 region has 16 residues. Germline CDR1 and CDR2: SGHVS and FQNEAQ. The ends were cut back, 5 bases at V and 2 bases at J, with 18 bases in the middle. This CDR3 reads CASSPSYRTEQETQYF. For the CDR3, the DNA is TGTGCCAGCAGCCCCTCTTACCGGACGGAACAAGAGACCCAGTACTTC. The variable domain in full, completed from reference TRBV7-8 and TRBJ2-5, reads GAGVSQSPRYKVAKRGQDVALRCDPISGHVSLFWYQQALGQGPEFLTYFQNEAQLDKSGLPSDRFFAERPEGSVSTLKIQRTQQEDSAVYLCASSPSYRTEQETQYFGPGTRLLVL.

In the case of this clone: At the DNA level, this CDR3 is encoded by other sequences in the same sample as well. The V and J genes are TRBV5-1 and TRBJ1-5; unclear D gene. The CDR3 sequence is 15 residues long. V lost 0 bases to trimming and J lost 0 bases, with 7 bases between them. The germline V gene has CDR1 SGHRS and CDR2 YFSETQ. The CDR3 loop reads CASSLGGYSNQPQHF. The DNA of the CDR3 is TGCGCCAGCAGCTTGGGAGGGTATAGCAATCAGCCCCAGCATTTT.

This chain connects TRBV6-1 to TRBJ2-7, with 7 bases that match TRBD1. V shed 0 bases, J shed 3 bases, and the junction held 8 bases outside the gene matches. CDR3 length: 16 residues. Germline CDR1 is MNHNS and CDR2 is SASEGT. The CDR3 spells CASSEAFSQGDYEQYF. The DNA for the CDR3 is TGTGCCAGCAGTGAAGCGTTTTCCCAGGGGGACTACGAGCAGTACTTC.

This chain joins TRBV6-5 and TRBJ2-7; TRBD1 might be the D (6 bases). The CDR3 consists of 12 residues. CDR1 is MNHEY, CDR2 SVGAGI, per germline. V gave up 6 bases and J gave up 2 bases, with 8 bases separating them. In DNA, the CDR3 is TGTGCCAGCAGAAGGGGGACCTACGAGCAGTACTTC. Protein: CASRRGTYEQYF.

The chain joins TRBV19 to TRBJ2-5; 7 bases align to TRBD2. This CDR3 comprises 13 residues. V gave up 4 bases and J gave up 5 bases; unmatched junction bases: 4. Germline V CDR1 and CDR2: LNHDA, SQIVND (reference sequence). Here the CDR3 DNA reads TGTGCCAGTAGTAATAGCGGGTGGGAGACCCAGTACTTC. Encoded protein: CASSNSGWETQYF.